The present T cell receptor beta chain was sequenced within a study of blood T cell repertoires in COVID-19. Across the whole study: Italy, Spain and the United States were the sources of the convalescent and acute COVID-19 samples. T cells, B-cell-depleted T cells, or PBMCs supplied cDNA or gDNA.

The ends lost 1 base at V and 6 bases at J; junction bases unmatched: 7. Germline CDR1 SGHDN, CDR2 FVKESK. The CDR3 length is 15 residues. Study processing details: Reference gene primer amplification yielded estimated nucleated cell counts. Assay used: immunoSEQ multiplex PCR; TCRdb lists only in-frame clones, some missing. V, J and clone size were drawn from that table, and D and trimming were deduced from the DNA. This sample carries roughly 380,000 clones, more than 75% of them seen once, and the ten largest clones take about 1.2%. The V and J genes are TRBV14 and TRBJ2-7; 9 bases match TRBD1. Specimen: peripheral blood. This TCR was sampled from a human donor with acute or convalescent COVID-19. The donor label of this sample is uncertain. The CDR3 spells CASSQGGTGSIEQYF. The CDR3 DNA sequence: TGTGCCAGCAGCCAAGGAGGGACAGGGAGTATCGAGCAGTACTTC.